These T cell receptor beta chains were read from a single sample in a study of blood T cells in healthy people across ages. TCRdb ran MiXCR on the 5' RACE reads and lists one entry per CDR3 protein. The sample includes hundreds of thousands of distinct CDR3 sequences, under 65% of them seen just once. Sequences were obtained from blood. These TCRs come from a woman aged 80 or over in good health. Both conserved end residues are part of each CDR3. D genes are given only for firm matches. Clone size is given for some rows only: seen once, a few or many times, or a class if the clone is expanded.

>TRBD2|NA|15|TRBV12-3/TRBV12-4|TRBJ2-1
TGTGCCAGCAGTGGGCAAGCGAGCGGGGACAATGAGCAGTTCTTC
CASSGQASGDNEQFF
>NA|many|13|TRBV12-3/TRBV12-4|TRBJ2-5
TGTGCCAGCAGTTTGGTTAGGCCTGCGGCCCAGTACTTC
CASSLVRPAAQYF
>TRBD1|many|16|TRBV5-1|TRBJ1-2
TGCGCCAGCAGCTTGGGAGCAGGGGGCGCAAACTATGGCTACACCTTC
CASSLGAGGANYGYTF
>NA|once|12|TRBV27|TRBJ2-5
TGTGCCAGCAGTGGTCAGGGGCTAGAGCAGTACTTC
CASSGQGLEQYF
>TRBD2|NA|14|TRBV12-3/TRBV12-4|TRBJ2-4
TGTGCCAGCAGCCCTAGCGGGAGTTCGGACATTCAGTACTTC
CASSPSGSSDIQYF
>NA|NA|12|TRBV12-3/TRBV12-4|TRBJ2-3
TGTGCCAGCAGACTAACCACAGATACGCAGTATTTT
CASRLTTDTQYF
>NA|NA|15|TRBV12-3/TRBV12-4|TRBJ2-3
TGTGCCAGCAGTTTGGAGAGGGCGAGAACAGATGTGGAGTATTTT
CASSLERARTDVEYF
>NA|many|12|TRBV15|TRBJ2-3
TGTGCCACCAGCAGTATCGCAGATACGCAGTATTTT
CATSSIADTQYF
>NA|NA|15|TRBV12-3/TRBV12-4|TRBJ2-7
TGTGCCAGCAGTTTCGGTGCTGGGGTTTCCTACGAGCAGTACTTC
CASSFGAGVSYEQYF
>NA|many|13|TRBV18|TRBJ2-7
TGTGCCAGCTCACCAGGGGACCCCAACGAGCAGTACTTC
CASSPGDPNEQYF
>TRBD1|many|17|TRBV12-3/TRBV12-4|TRBJ1-5
TGTGCCAGCAGCCTGGGGGACAGCCCATATAGCAATCAGCCCCAGCATTTT
CASSLGDSPYSNQPQHF
>NA|NA|17|TRBV9|TRBJ2-3
TGTGCCAGCAGGGGAGGATCCGGAACCCAGGGCACAGATACGCAGTATTTT
CASRGGSGTQGTDTQYF
>NA|NA|17|TRBV15|TRBJ2-3
TGTGCCACCAGCAGAGATCGGCAGGCAACAACAATGGATACGCAGTATTTT
CATSRDRQATTMDTQYF
>NA|many|13|TRBV5-1|TRBJ2-5
TGCGCCAGCAGCTTGGATGAGAGAGAGACCCAGTACTTC
CASSLDERETQYF
>NA|NA|17|TRBV7-3|TRBJ2-2
TGTGCCAGCAGCTTAGGTCGAGGAATGGGGAACACCGGGGAGCTGTTTTTT
CASSLGRGMGNTGELFF
>TRBD2|NA|15|TRBV27|TRBJ2-1
TGTGCCAGCAGTTCTGAGCGGGAGGTCTTCAATGAGCAGTTCTTC
CASSSEREVFNEQFF
>NA|NA|13|TRBV21-1|TRBJ2-3
TGTGCCAGCAGCAAAGATCTGAGTCGGACGCAGTATTTT
CASSKDLSRTQYF
>NA|NA|15|TRBV2|TRBJ2-1
TGTGCCAGCAGCGCCGCTAACGGGAACGACAATGAGCAGTTCTTC
CASSAANGNDNEQFF
>NA|many|13|TRBV11-1|TRBJ1-5
TGTGCCAGCAGCTTAGCACCAAGGCAGCCCCAGCATTTT
CASSLAPRQPQHF
>NA|many|16|TRBV6-1|TRBJ2-1
TGTGCCAGCACCCTCTCCGGGACACTTTTCTACAATGAGCAGTTCTTC
CASTLSGTLFYNEQFF
>NA|NA|12|TRBV6-5|TRBJ2-5
TGTGCCAGCAGTTCCGCGGGCGGTGGGCAGTACTTC
CASSSAGGGQYF
>NA|NA|11|TRBV5-1|TRBJ1-1
TGCGCCAGCACCCTACAGGGTCAAGCTTTCTTT
CASTLQGQAFF
>TRBD2|many|13|TRBV4-2|TRBJ2-7
TGTGCCAGCAGTAGGGCTAGCGGTTACGAGCAGTACTTC
CASSRASGYEQYF
>TRBD2|once|14|TRBV29-1|TRBJ2-1
TGCAGCGGAGATCTGGGACTAGCGGGGGGTGTGCAGTTCTTC
CSGDLGLAGGVQFF
>TRBD1|many|15|TRBV6-1|TRBJ2-1
TGTGCCAGCAGTGAAATACGGACAGGGTCCAATGAGCAGTTCTTC
CASSEIRTGSNEQFF
>NA|NA|15|TRBV20-1|TRBJ2-1
TGCAGTGCTAGTTATCCATGGAGCTCCTACAATGAGCAGTTCTTC
CSASYPWSSYNEQFF
>NA|NA|10|TRBV30|TRBJ2-1
TGTGCCGCCCCCGGGGGTGGGCAGTTCTTC
CAAPGGGQFF
>NA|NA|18|TRBV4-3|TRBJ1-2
TGCGCCAGCAGCCAAGTGGTGTCGATGGGGGCTTGGGTCTATGGCTACACCTTC
CASSQVVSMGAWVYGYTF
>NA|many|18|TRBV4-1|TRBJ2-1
TGCGCCAGCAGCCAAGCGCCGGGGGCGCTTAACCGTTACAATGAGCAGTTCTTC
CASSQAPGALNRYNEQFF
>NA|NA|17|TRBV5-1|TRBJ1-1
TGCGCCAGCAGCTCCGGAGGTTCGGGGAGAGGAGGCACTGAAGCTTTCTTT
CASSSGGSGRGGTEAFF
>NA|many|12|TRBV5-1|TRBJ1-1
TGCGCCAGCAGCTTGAGGCCCACTGAAGCTTTCTTT
CASSLRPTEAFF
>TRBD1|few|12|TRBV18|TRBJ2-1
TGTGCCAGCTCACGTCAGGGGGATGAGCAGTTCTTC
CASSRQGDEQFF
>NA|NA|15|TRBV7-2|TRBJ2-6
TGTGCCAGCAGCTTATGGCGCTCTGGGGCCAACGTCCTGACTTTC
CASSLWRSGANVLTF
>NA|NA|15|TRBV20-1|TRBJ2-5
TGCAGTGCTGTGGCCTCCGGGATTCGGGTCGAGACCCAGTACTTC
CSAVASGIRVETQYF
>NA|many|14|TRBV18|TRBJ2-7
TGTGCCAGCTCACCTTCGCAGATTTTGTACGAGCAGTACTTC
CASSPSQILYEQYF
>NA|many|18|TRBV6-1|TRBJ2-1
TGTGCCAGCAGTGGGGGCTACCTAGCGCCTTCCTCCTACAATGAGCAGTTCTTC
CASSGGYLAPSSYNEQFF
>TRBD2|NA|14|TRBV7-7|TRBJ2-2
TGTGCCAGCACCCAGCGGGAGGGAACCGGGGAGCTGTTTTTT
CASTQREGTGELFF
>NA|once|16|TRBV4-3|TRBJ2-3
TGCGCCAGCAGCCAAGATGTGGGGCCGGGCACAGATACGCAGTATTTT
CASSQDVGPGTDTQYF
>TRBD1|NA|15|TRBV5-1|TRBJ2-1
TGCGCCAGCAGCTTAGACAGGGAGTCTAGCAATGAGCAGTTCTTC
CASSLDRESSNEQFF
>NA|NA|16|TRBV27|TRBJ2-4
TGTGCCAGCAGTTTATACACGGGAGTGACCAAAAACATTCAGTACTTC
CASSLYTGVTKNIQYF
>TRBD1|many|16|TRBV6-6|TRBJ2-4
TGTGCCAGCACTCGGACAGGGTTTCTAGCCAAAAACATTCAGTACTTC
CASTRTGFLAKNIQYF
>NA|few|15|TRBV5-1|TRBJ2-3
TGCGCCAGCAGCCCCGGTCAGACGGGGACAGATACGCAGTATTTT
CASSPGQTGTDTQYF
>TRBD2|many|15|TRBV12-3/TRBV12-4|TRBJ2-1
TGTGCCAGCAGTTTCGGCGGGAGGGCCCAGGATGAGCAGTTCTTC
CASSFGGRAQDEQFF
>TRBD1|few|15|TRBV20-1|TRBJ1-1
TGCAGTGCTAGAGATTTGGACAGGGGGGACACTGAAGCTTTCTTT
CSARDLDRGDTEAFF
>NA|few|15|TRBV12-3/TRBV12-4|TRBJ1-5
TGTGCCAGCAGAACCGGGTTCCCAATAGCTCAGCCCCAGCATTTT
CASRTGFPIAQPQHF
>TRBD2|NA|14|TRBV7-2|TRBJ2-3
TGTGCCAGCAGCTTGGGACTAGATTTGGGTACGCAGTATTTT
CASSLGLDLGTQYF
>NA|NA|13|TRBV20-1|TRBJ2-7
TGCAGTGTGTGCGGGGTGAGCTCCTACGAGCAGTACTTC
CSVCGVSSYEQYF
>TRBD2|many|19|TRBV9|TRBJ2-1
TGTGCCAGCAGCGTGTCTTCTAGCGGGGGGAAATCCTCCTACAATGAGCAGTTCTTC
CASSVSSSGGKSSYNEQFF
>NA|many|14|TRBV12-3/TRBV12-4|TRBJ2-4
TGTGCCACCCAACCTCAGCTAGCCAAAAACATTCAGTACTTC
CATQPQLAKNIQYF
>NA|NA|16|TRBV7-2|TRBJ1-2
TGTGCCAGCAGCCCCGGGTCGGGCCCAGCTAACTATGGCTACACCTTC
CASSPGSGPANYGYTF
>TRBD1|NA|15|TRBV6-6|TRBJ2-5
TGTGCCAGCAGTTACCGGACAGGGGGCCAAGAGACCCAGTACTTC
CASSYRTGGQETQYF
>NA|many|15|TRBV5-1|TRBJ2-1
TGCGCCAGCAGCTGGGGCCACACTAGCTCCAATGAGCAGTTCTTC
CASSWGHTSSNEQFF
>NA|NA|15|TRBV20-1|TRBJ2-5
TGCAGTGCTAGAGATCAGGGGAGAGACCAAGAGACCCAGTACTTC
CSARDQGRDQETQYF
>TRBD1|NA|14|TRBV6-2/TRBV6-3|TRBJ2-7
TGTGCCAGCAGATGGACAGGGAACAACTACGAGCAGTACTTC
CASRWTGNNYEQYF
>NA|many|16|TRBV5-1|TRBJ1-2
TGCGCCAGCAGCTTGGACAGCCCGTCGTGGGGCTATGGCTACACCTTC
CASSLDSPSWGYGYTF
>TRBD1|NA|15|TRBV2|TRBJ1-2
TGTGCCAGCAGTATTCAGGGACAGGGGGGAGTCGGCTACACCTTC
CASSIQGQGGVGYTF
>NA|NA|13|TRBV28|TRBJ2-2
TGTGCCAGCAGCCGTGAGAAACCCGGGGAGCTGTTTTTT
CASSREKPGELFF